This entry features one TCR beta chain sequence. Its target is not known. V was clipped by 7 bases and J by 6 bases; unmatched bases: 21. Per the germline V gene, CDR1 is MDHEN and CDR2 is SYDVKM. This CDR3 spans 20 amino acids. The PCR had 60 Vbeta and 13 Jbeta primers. Method: immunoSEQ multiplex PCR; TCRdb's copy keeps in-frame clones and lacks some. The sample shows 150,000 to 200,000 clones, around 77% of them seen only once. This specimen comes from a study of cytomegalovirus exposure and HLA in healthy donors. Turning to the study itself: The Caucasian-associated ancestry cluster held less than 85% of under 450 genotyped donors. Study-wide points: Reportedly, fewer N-insertions than the approximately 680-donor mean appeared in an Asian-associated ancestry cluster in a later analysis. Sequencing likely generated an artifact that appeared as a cluster of highly shared sequence variants. Researchers counted about 150 TCR beta chains as cytomegalovirus-associated.

The receptor comes from a woman aged 40 to 55 in good health and CMV-seronegative. Sample: PBMCs. The genes are TRBV28 and TRBJ2-3; 14 bases line up with TRBD2. DNA of the CDR3: TGTGCCAGCACCTCCCCCGGGACTAGCGGGAGAGGTTCACGGTTGGATACGCAGTATTTT. Translated: CASTSPGTSGRGSRLDTQYF.